This T cell receptor (gamma chain) is drawn from a study of Vδ1+ human thymocytes. General study points: Thymic delta-chain repertoires held roughly 18% Vdelta2 sequences and few Vdelta3, despite high sort purity. In the thymus, TRG and TRD repertoires looked highly polyclonal with Gaussian CDR3 lengths.

In the case of this clone: Its antigen is unidentified.

Alphabeta T cells were depleted, then CD3+ Vdelta1+ Vdelta2- thymocytes were FACS-sorted. RNA was extracted from the cells and then reverse transcribed. CDR3 amplicons came from multiplex PCR with pooled V-gene forward and constant-region reverse primers. TCRdb re-called the multiplex PCR reads via CATT. The sample shows some 22,000 gamma-chain clones, about 13% of them seen only once. The CDR3 contains 16 residues. V shed 0 bases, J shed 1 base, and the junction held 5 bases outside the gene matches. CDR1 and CDR2 from the germline V gene are VTNTFY and YDVSTARD (reference sequence). The sample was Vdelta1+ gamma-delta thymocytes from the thymus. Regarding subset: FACS-sorted CD3+ TCRalphabeta- TCRVdelta1+ TCRVdelta2- thymocytes. The chain is built from TRGV3 and TRGJP2. The receptor was isolated from a child younger than two who had congenital heart surgery. The CDR3: CATWDRGGSSDWIKTF. The DNA for the CDR3 is TGTGCCACCTGGGACAGGGGGGGTAGTAGTGATTGGATCAAGACGTTT.